Below, 26 T cell receptor beta chains from the same sample are listed, as sequenced in a study of T cells in Graves' hyperthyroidism and ophthalmopathy. RNA transcripts yielded amplified TCR beta CDR3 regions. RT-PCR in the first round (using the HTBI primer set) targeted the TCR CDR3. TCRdb recomputed calls from the multiplex PCR reads with MiXCR, one row per CDR3 protein. Among 550,000 to 850,000 distinct CDR3 sequences, approximately 19% were seen once, and the ten largest hold around 17%. Sequenced input: blood. All receptors come from a woman between 50 and 59 years old with Graves' hyperthyroidism that later progressed to Graves' ophthalmopathy.

Many counts were recorded for this clonotype. This chain links TRBV11-3 with TRBJ2-3, with D hard to call. Germline assignment: CDR1 SGHNT and CDR2 YENEEA. The CDR3 consists of 16 residues. Trimming cost V 2 bases and J 1 base, with 13 bases left between them. The CDR3 nucleotides are TGTGCCAGCAGCTTACAAGGTCGAACCGGCACAGATACGCAGTATTTT. This gives the protein CASSLQGRTGTDTQYF. The entire variable domain, with the rest obtained from reference TRBV11-3 and TRBJ2-3, is as follows: EAGVVQSPRYKIIEKKQPVAFWCNPISGHNTLYWYLQNLGQGPELLIRYENEEAVDDSQLPKDRFSAERLKGVDSTLKIQPAELGDSAVYLCASSLQGRTGTDTQYFGPGTRLTVL.

In this sample, this clonotype turned up a few times. V usage is TRBV19 and J usage is TRBJ1-6, with D perhaps TRBD1 (5 bases). From germline, CDR1 is LNHDA and CDR2 SQIVND (reference sequence). Between the trimmed V and J ends, which lost 2 bases and 7 bases, there was a span of 6 bases. The CDR3 sequence is 13 residues long. The CDR3 reads CASSIRGNSPLHF. Written as DNA, the CDR3 is TGTGCCAGTAGTATACGGGGCAATTCACCCCTCCACTTT.

The sample holds many counts of this clonotype. This sequence joins TRBV4-1 and TRBJ1-5; D ambiguous. Per germline, CDR1 MGHRA and CDR2 YSYEKL. The CDR3 covers 14 residues. V was cut by 0 bases and J by 2 bases, with 5 bases left in between. The DNA of the CDR3 is TGCGCCAGCAGCCAAGAGACGGGCAATCAGCCCCAGCATTTT. Translated: CASSQETGNQPQHF.

This clonotype was counted only a few times. V and J are TRBV12-3 or TRBV12-4 and TRBJ2-3; TRBD2 aligns across 11 bases. J lost 1 base, V lost 5 bases, and 8 bases had no gene match. CDR3 length: 17 residues. The CDR3 bases are TGTGCCAGCAGTCCCCTAGCGGGGGGCCTCCGCACAGATACGCAGTATTTT. Translation gives CASSPLAGGLRTDTQYF.

This clonotype occurred many times. The J gene is TRBJ1-2, the V gene TRBV28; possibly TRBD1 for D (5 bases). This CDR3 region has 14 residues. V was cut by 2 bases and J by 7 bases, with 14 bases left in between. Germline CDR1 and CDR2: MDHEN and SYDVKM. The CDR3 loop reads CASSLEGRRRGYTF. CDR3 DNA sequence: TGTGCCAGCAGTTTAGAGGGGCGCCGTCGTGGCTACACCTTC.

The table lists this clonotype with many counts. The chain couples TRBV12-3 or TRBV12-4 to TRBJ2-2; D is ambiguous. Trimming removed 2 bases from V and 0 bases from J, with 10 bases in between. There are 16 residues in the CDR3. CDR3 residues: CASSLLGITNTGELFF. The CDR3 DNA reads as TGTGCCAGCAGTTTATTGGGGATTACGAACACCGGGGAGCTGTTTTTT.

The chain carries TRBV2 and TRBJ1-6, with unresolved D. V dropped 8 bases and J dropped 6 bases, with 11 bases sitting between them. The germline CDR1 and CDR2 sequences are SNHLY and FYNNEI. The CDR3 contains 13 residues. The CDR3 region is CASQKGPNSPLHF. As DNA, the CDR3 is TGTGCCAGCCAGAAAGGACCTAATTCACCCCTCCACTTT.

This clonotype came up many times. The chain carries TRBV2 and TRBJ1-1; 9 bases fit TRBD1. CDR3 length: 18 residues. CDR1 is SNHLY, CDR2 FYNNEI, per germline. V lost 1 base and J lost 7; bases outside the gene matches: 16. The CDR3 loop is CASSEGEPGQGPTLEAFF. DNA of the CDR3: TGTGCCAGCAGTGAAGGCGAACCGGGACAGGGCCCAACTCTTGAAGCTTTCTTT.

This clonotype was counted a few times. The chain is built from TRBV6-2 or TRBV6-3 and TRBJ2-2; D gene uncertain. The V gene lost 0 bases and the J gene lost 4 bases, with 15 bases spanning the gap. Germline values: CDR1 MNHEY, CDR2 SVGEGT. This CDR3 has 17 residues. In DNA, the CDR3 is TGTGCCAGCAGTTACTCGATGCCAGGCGAGGTCACCGGGGAGCTGTTTTTT. Protein sequence: CASSYSMPGEVTGELFF.

This clonotype was found a few times. The V call is TRBV5-1, the J call TRBJ2-1; D may match TRBD1 or TRBD2 (6 bases each). The CDR3 is 17 amino acids. V dropped 0 bases and J dropped 6 bases, with 19 bases sitting between them. CDR1 is SGHRS and CDR2 is YFSETQ in the germline V gene. The CDR3 here is CASSLASNRGRGNEQFF. CDR3 bases: TGCGCCAGCAGCTTGGCGAGTAATCGGGGGCGGGGCAATGAGCAGTTCTTC.

This clonotype has ten or more counts. The CDR3 DNA reads as TGTGCCAGCAGTCGGGGGACTAGCGGGGGGCAAGAGACCCAGTACTTC. Translated: CASSRGTSGGQETQYF. The chain couples TRBV6-1 to TRBJ2-5; TRBD2 matches 15 bases. The germline V gene encodes CDR1 MNHNS and CDR2 SASEGT. The length of the CDR3 is 16 residues. V lost 5 bases to trimming and J lost 2 bases; unmatched junction nucleotides: 3.

At least ten counts were recorded for this clonotype. The chain combines TRBV2 with TRBJ1-5; 9 nucleotides align to TRBD1. The J segment lost 0 bases and the V segment lost 6 bases, leaving 3 bases of the junction unmatched. CDR3 length equals 15 residues. Looked up from germline, CDR1 is SNHLY and CDR2 is FYNNEI. The CDR3 sequence: CASRGGQGSNQPQHF. In DNA form, the CDR3 reads TGTGCCAGCAGGGGGGGACAGGGTAGCAATCAGCCCCAGCATTTT. Full variable domain (remainder filled in from reference TRBV2 and TRBJ1-5): EPEVTQTPSHQVTQMGQEVILRCVPISNHLYFYWYRQILGQKVEFLVSFYNNEISEKSEIFDDQFSVERPDGSNFTLKIRSTKLEDSAMYFCASRGGQGSNQPQHFGDGTRLSIL.

The rearrangement links TRBV18 to TRBJ1-5; a weak D match, TRBD1 (6 bases). CDR1 is KGHSH and CDR2 is LQKENI in the germline V gene. V was pared by 0 bases and J by 6 bases, with 12 bases between. The CDR3 totals 15 residues. The CDR3 sequence is CASSPPPGGGQPQHF. The CDR3 bases are TGTGCCAGCTCACCACCTCCCGGGGGCGGTCAGCCCCAGCATTTT.

This clonotype was counted only a few times. One end of the junction does not line up with germline, which may come from a read error. This chain connects TRBV5-1 to TRBJ1-3; D gene ambiguous. Germline V gene sequence: CDR1 SGHRS, CDR2 YFSETQ. This CDR3 is 14 amino acids long. CDR3 region: CASSPGVSGNTTYF. The CDR3, as DNA: TGCGCCAGCAGCCCCGGGGTCTCTGGAAACACCACATATTTT.

This clonotype was observed at least ten times. The chain has TRBV12-3 or TRBV12-4 and TRBJ1-4; no definite D call. The germline V and J ends were trimmed by 2 bases and 0 bases, with 7 bases remaining between them. The CDR3 is 15 residues long. The CDR3 bases are TGTGCCAGCAGTTTAACCCTGGCAACTAATGAAAAACTGTTTTTT. This gives the protein CASSLTLATNEKLFF.

This clonotype occurred many times. V usage is TRBV3-1 and J usage is TRBJ1-1; maybe TRBD1 (5 bases). There are 16 residues in the CDR3. Deletions cut 1 base from V and 0 bases from J, with 12 bases between. Germline loops: CDR1 LGHDT, CDR2 YNNKEL (reference sequence). The CDR3, as DNA: TGTGCCAGCAGCCAAGCGGCAGGGCTCATGAACACTGAAGCTTTCTTT. Residues: CASSQAAGLMNTEAFF.

V is TRBV2 and J is TRBJ2-1; 15 positions agree with TRBD2. The V gene's germline CDR1 is SNHLY and CDR2 FYNNEI. V gave up 9 bases and J gave up 9 bases; unmatched junction bases: 6. This CDR3 contains 14 residues. The DNA of the CDR3 is TGTGCCAGAGGGACTAGCGGGGGGTTAGTTGAGCAGTTCTTC. It yields the protein CARGTSGGLVEQFF.

The sample holds many counts of this clonotype. The rearrangement links TRBV18 to TRBJ1-5; D might be TRBD1 (5 bases). The CDR3 totals 15 residues. The germline V gene has CDR1 KGHSH and CDR2 LQKENI. V lost 3 bases and J lost 5, with 14 bases in between. CDR3 amino acids: CASSPVGRADQPQHF. In nucleotides, the CDR3 is TGTGCCAGCTCACCGGTCGGCAGGGCAGATCAGCCCCAGCATTTT.

The table lists this clonotype with a few counts. This chain joins TRBV20-1 and TRBJ2-1; 12 positions agree with TRBD2. Trimming took 2 bases from V and 5 from J; bases not matched to a gene: 10. The CDR3 runs to 17 residues. Germline V CDR1 and CDR2: DFQATT, SNEGSKA (reference sequence). The CDR3 DNA reads as TGCAGTGCTAGAACCGCTAGCGGGGGGGCGTCCGACAATGAGCAGTTCTTC. Translating it yields CSARTASGGASDNEQFF.

This clonotype occurred a few times. As the CDR3 is not closed by the conserved phenylalanine or tryptophan, this likely results from a read error. The V gene is TRBV11-2, the J gene TRBJ1-1, with D tentatively TRBD1 (5 bases). CDR1 is SGHAT and CDR2 is FQNNGV in the germline V gene. This CDR3 comprises 15 residues. V was clipped by 4 bases and J by 5 bases, with 17 bases between them. The CDR3 protein is CASSSTRTGGTEAFL. The CDR3 DNA sequence: TGTGCCAGCAGCTCGACCCGGACTGGGGGAACTGAAGCTTTCCTT.

This clonotype was detected ten times or more. The chain links TRBV3-1 to TRBJ1-2; possibly TRBD1 for D (5 bases). The germline gives CDR1 LGHDT, CDR2 YNNKEL (reference sequence). This CDR3 spans 15 amino acids. V lost 3 bases and J 6 bases, leaving 17 bases between the germline ends. The CDR3 sequence is CASSQSSRESHGYTF. As DNA, the CDR3 is TGTGCCAGCAGCCAGTCGAGCAGGGAGAGCCATGGCTACACCTTC.

This clonotype was seen at least ten times. This rearrangement joins TRBV12-3 or TRBV12-4 to TRBJ2-7; 13 nucleotides align to TRBD2. The length of the CDR3 is 15 residues. The J segment lost 2 bases and the V segment lost 3 bases, leaving 1 base of the junction unmatched. The chain's CDR3 is CASSFGLAGAYEQYF. The CDR3 DNA reads as TGTGCCAGCAGTTTTGGACTAGCGGGGGCCTACGAGCAGTACTTC.

The V and J genes are TRBV5-1 and TRBJ2-7; perhaps TRBD2 as D (6 bases). This CDR3 spans 13 amino acids. Trimming left V 3 bases short and J 6 bases short, with 13 bases between. CDR1 and CDR2 from the germline V gene are SGHRS and YFSETQ. The CDR3 nucleotides are TGCGCCAGCAGCTCGACAGCGGAGGGCGAGCAGTACTTC. As protein: CASSSTAEGEQYF.

This clonotype showed up just a few times. The chain combines TRBV12-3 or TRBV12-4 with TRBJ2-1; 13 bases are a match to TRBD2. J lost 7 bases, V lost 8 bases, and 5 bases had no gene match. This CDR3 contains 14 residues. In DNA, the CDR3 is TGTGCCAGCGGGGGACTAGCGGGGTTAAATGAGCAGTTCTTC. As protein: CASGGLAGLNEQFF.

At least ten counts were recorded for this clonotype. CDR3 amino acids: CASQGAGAVTGELFF. DNA for the CDR3: TGTGCCAGCCAAGGGGCAGGGGCGGTCACCGGGGAGCTGTTTTTT. The chain joins TRBV11-2 to TRBJ2-2; a weak D match, TRBD1 (6 bases). Trimming took 8 bases from V and 4 from J, leaving 17 bases between them. The CDR3 extends over 15 amino acids. Germline V gene sequence: CDR1 SGHAT, CDR2 FQNNGV.

CDR3 in amino acids: CASGQPASNYGYTF. The CDR3, as DNA: TGTGCCAGCGGACAGCCAGCGTCTAACTATGGCTACACCTTC. The rearrangement joins TRBV19 to TRBJ1-2; D is perhaps TRBD1 (6 bases). Germline V gene data show CDR1 as LNHDA and CDR2 as SQIVND (reference sequence). V was cut by 9 bases and J by 0 bases, with 14 bases left in between. The CDR3 has 14 residues.